This T cell receptor beta chain derives from a study of blood T cell repertoires in COVID-19. Study overall: Samples of COVID-19 (acute and convalescent) were obtained from the United States, Italy and Spain. From T cells, B-cell-depleted T cells, or PBMCs came the material, which was cDNA or gDNA.

How the authors handled the data: For nucleated cells, counts were estimated from reference gene primer amplification. Profiled with immunoSEQ multiplex PCR; TCRdb holds only in-frame clones, not every one. V and J calls and clone size follow that table, whereas D and trimming were derived from the DNA. The sample includes about 280,000 clones, approximately 85% of them seen just once. The CDR3 is 19 residues long. CDR1 is LNHDA and CDR2 is SQIVND in the germline V gene (reference sequence). Trimming took off 5 bases at V and 2 bases at J, with 25 bases between the two ends. This clonotype was sampled from a woman aged 70-85 years with acute or convalescent COVID-19. The sequenced material came from peripheral blood. This chain joins TRBV19 and TRBJ2-4; D is perhaps TRBD1 (6 bases). The CDR3 DNA reads as TGTGCCAGTAGTCAGGCGAGTTTCAGGGGTTCAGGGCCCAAAAACATTCAGTACTTC. It is translated as CASSQASFRGSGPKNIQYF.